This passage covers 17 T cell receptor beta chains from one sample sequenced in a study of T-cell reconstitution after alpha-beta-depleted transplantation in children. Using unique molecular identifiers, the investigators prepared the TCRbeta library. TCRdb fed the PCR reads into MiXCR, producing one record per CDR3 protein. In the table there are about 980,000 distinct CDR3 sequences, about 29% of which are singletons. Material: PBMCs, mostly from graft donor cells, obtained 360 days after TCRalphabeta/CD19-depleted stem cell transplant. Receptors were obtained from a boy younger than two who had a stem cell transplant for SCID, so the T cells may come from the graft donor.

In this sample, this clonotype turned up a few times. The chain's CDR3 is CASSNTGGSNYGYTF. In nucleotides, the CDR3 is TGTGCCAGCAGTAACACAGGGGGCTCTAACTATGGCTACACCTTC. The rearrangement links TRBV3-1 to TRBJ1-2; 9 positions agree with TRBD1. Looked up from germline, CDR1 is LGHDT and CDR2 is YNNKEL (reference sequence). This CDR3 contains 15 residues. J gave up 0 bases and V 6 bases, and 5 bases lay outside the gene matches. The whole variable domain, filled in from reference TRBV3-1 and TRBJ1-2, reads DTAVSQTPKYLVTQMGNDKSIKCEQNLGHDTMYWYKQDSKKFLKIMFSYNNKELIINETVPNRFSPKSPDKAHLNLHINSLELGDSAVYFCASSNTGGSNYGYTFGSGTRLTVV.

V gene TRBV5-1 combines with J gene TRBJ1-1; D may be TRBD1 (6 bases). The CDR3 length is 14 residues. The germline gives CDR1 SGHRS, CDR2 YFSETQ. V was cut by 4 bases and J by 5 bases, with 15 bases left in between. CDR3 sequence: CASSITGWGTEAFF. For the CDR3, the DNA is TGCGCCAGCAGCATCACAGGGTGGGGGACTGAAGCTTTCTTT.

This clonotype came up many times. This CDR3 reads CASSSLQGDTQYF. CDR3 DNA sequence: TGTGCCAGCAGCTCCCTCCAGGGAGATACGCAGTATTTT. V gene TRBV7-7 combines with J gene TRBJ2-3, with a weak D call TRBD1 (5 bases). The CDR3 covers 13 residues. CDR1 is SSHAT, CDR2 FNYEAQ, per germline (reference sequence). With 4 bases removed from V and 5 bases from J, the gap between germline ends came to 10 bases.

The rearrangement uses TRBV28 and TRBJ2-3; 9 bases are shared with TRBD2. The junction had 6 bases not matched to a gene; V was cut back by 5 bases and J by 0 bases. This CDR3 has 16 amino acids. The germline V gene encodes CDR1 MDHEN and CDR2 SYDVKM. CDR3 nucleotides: TGTGCCAGCAGTAATAGCGGGGGAGCTAGCACAGATACGCAGTATTTT. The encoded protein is CASSNSGGASTDTQYF.

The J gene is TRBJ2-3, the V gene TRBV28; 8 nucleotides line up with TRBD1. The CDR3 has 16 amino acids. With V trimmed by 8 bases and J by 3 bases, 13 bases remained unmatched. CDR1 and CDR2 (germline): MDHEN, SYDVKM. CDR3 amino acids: CASGQGGGEWTDTQYF. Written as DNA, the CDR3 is TGTGCCAGCGGACAGGGCGGAGGTGAATGGACAGATACGCAGTATTTT.

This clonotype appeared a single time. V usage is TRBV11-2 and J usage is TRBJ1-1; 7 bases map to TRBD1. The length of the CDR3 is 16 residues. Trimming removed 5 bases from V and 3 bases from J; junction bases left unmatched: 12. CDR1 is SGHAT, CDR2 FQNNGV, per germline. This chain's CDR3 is CASSPGGGGAYTEAFF. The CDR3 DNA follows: TGTGCCAGCAGCCCAGGGGGAGGGGGCGCGTACACTGAAGCTTTCTTT.

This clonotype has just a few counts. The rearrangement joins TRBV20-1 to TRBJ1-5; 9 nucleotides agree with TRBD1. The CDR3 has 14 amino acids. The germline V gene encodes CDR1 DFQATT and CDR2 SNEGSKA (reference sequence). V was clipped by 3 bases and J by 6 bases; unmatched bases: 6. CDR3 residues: CSARGQGVSQPQHF. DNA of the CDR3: TGCAGTGCTAGGGGACAGGGAGTCAGTCAGCCCCAGCATTTT.

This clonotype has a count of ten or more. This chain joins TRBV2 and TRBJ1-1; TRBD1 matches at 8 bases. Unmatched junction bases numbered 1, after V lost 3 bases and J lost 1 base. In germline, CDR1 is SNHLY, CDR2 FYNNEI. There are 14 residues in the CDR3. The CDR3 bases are TGTGCCAGCAGTGAGGACAGGGCGAACACTGAAGCTTTCTTT. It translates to CASSEDRANTEAFF.

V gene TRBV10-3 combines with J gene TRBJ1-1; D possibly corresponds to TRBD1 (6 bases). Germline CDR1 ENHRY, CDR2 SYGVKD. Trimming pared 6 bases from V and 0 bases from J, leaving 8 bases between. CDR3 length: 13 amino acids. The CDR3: CAIRRTVNTEAFF. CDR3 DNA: TGTGCCATCAGGAGGACAGTGAACACTGAAGCTTTCTTT.

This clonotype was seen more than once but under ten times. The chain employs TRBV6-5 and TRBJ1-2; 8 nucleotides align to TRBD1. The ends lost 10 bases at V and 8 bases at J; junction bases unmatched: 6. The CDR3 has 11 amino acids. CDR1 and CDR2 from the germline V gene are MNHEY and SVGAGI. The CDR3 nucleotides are TGTGCCATCGGACAGGGTTGGGGCTACACCTTC. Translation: CAIGQGWGYTF.

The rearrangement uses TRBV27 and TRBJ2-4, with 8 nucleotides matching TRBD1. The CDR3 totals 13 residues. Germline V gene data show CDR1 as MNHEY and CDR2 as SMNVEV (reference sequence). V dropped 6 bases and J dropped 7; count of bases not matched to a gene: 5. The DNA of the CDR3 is TGTGCCAGCAGGAGGGGGACAGGCAACATTCAGTACTTC. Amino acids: CASRRGTGNIQYF.

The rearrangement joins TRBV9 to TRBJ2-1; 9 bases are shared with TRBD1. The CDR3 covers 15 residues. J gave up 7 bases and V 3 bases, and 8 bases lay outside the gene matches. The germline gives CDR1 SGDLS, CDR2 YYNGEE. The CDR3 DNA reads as TGTGCCAGCAGCGCCGGACAGGGGAGGTCGAATGAGCAGTTCTTC. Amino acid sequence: CASSAGQGRSNEQFF.

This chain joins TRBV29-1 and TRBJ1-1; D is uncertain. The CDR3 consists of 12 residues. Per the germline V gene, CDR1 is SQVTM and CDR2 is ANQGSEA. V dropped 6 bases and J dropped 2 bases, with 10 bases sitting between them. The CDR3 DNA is TGCAGCGTGGGATCAGGCAACACTGAAGCTTTCTTT. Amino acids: CSVGSGNTEAFF. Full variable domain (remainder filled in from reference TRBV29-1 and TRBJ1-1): SAVISQKPSRDICQRGTSLTIQCQVDSQVTMMFWYRQQPGQSLTLIATANQGSEATYESGFVIDKFPISRPNLTFSTLTVSNMSPEDSSIYLCSVGSGNTEAFFGQGTRLTVV.

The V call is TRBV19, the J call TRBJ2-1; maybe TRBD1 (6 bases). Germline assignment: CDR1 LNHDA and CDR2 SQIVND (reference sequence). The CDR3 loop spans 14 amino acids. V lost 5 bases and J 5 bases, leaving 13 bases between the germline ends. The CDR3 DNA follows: TGTGCCAGTAGTTTCGGCAGGGGCAACAATGAGCAGTTCTTC. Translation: CASSFGRGNNEQFF.

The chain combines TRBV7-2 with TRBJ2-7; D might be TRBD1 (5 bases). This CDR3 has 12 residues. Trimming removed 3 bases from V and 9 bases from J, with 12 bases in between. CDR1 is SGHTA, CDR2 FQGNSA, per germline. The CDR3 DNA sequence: TGTGCCAGCAGCTTTGCCCAGGGTACGCAGTACTTC. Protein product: CASSFAQGTQYF.

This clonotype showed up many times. Here the CDR3 reads CASRPESSYNEQFF. The CDR3 DNA follows: TGCGCCAGCAGACCGGAGAGCTCCTACAATGAGCAGTTCTTC. The chain couples TRBV5-1 to TRBJ2-1; D unclear. Between the trimmed V and J ends, which lost 5 bases and 0 bases, there was a span of 9 bases. The CDR3 extends over 14 amino acids. Germline CDR1 SGHRS, CDR2 YFSETQ. Full variable domain (outside the CDR3, taken from reference TRBV5-1 and TRBJ2-1): KAGVTQTPRYLIKTRGQQVTLSCSPISGHRSVSWYQQTPGQGLQFLFEYFSETQRNKGNFPGRFSGRQFSNSRSEMNVSTLELGDSALYLCASRPESSYNEQFFGPGTRLTVL.

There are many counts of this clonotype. CDR3 sequence (DNA): TGTGCCAGCAGCCCTAGGGAGGGAGGGGGTAGCACAGATACGCAGTATTTT. Translating gives CASSPREGGGSTDTQYF. V is TRBV12-3 or TRBV12-4 and J is TRBJ2-3, with D tentatively TRBD2 (7 bases). Trimming removed 6 bases at V and 0 bases at J, with 19 bases between. This CDR3 contains 17 residues.